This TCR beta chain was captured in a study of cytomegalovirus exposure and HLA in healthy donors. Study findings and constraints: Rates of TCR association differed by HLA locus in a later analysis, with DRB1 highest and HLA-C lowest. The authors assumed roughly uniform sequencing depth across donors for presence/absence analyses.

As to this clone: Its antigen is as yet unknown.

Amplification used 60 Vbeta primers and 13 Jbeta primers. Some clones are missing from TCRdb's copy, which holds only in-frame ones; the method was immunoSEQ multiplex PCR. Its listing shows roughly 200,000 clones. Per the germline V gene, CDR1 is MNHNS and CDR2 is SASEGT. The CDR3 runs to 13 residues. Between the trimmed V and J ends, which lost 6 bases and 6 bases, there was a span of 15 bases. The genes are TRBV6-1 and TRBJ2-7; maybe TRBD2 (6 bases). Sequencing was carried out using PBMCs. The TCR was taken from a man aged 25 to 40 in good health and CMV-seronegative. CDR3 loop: CASREGGVTEQYF. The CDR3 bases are TGTGCCAGCAGGGAGGGTGGGGTCACCGAGCAGTACTTC.